What follows are 13 T cell receptor beta chains derived from one specimen sequenced in a study of blood T cells in healthy people across ages. Primers used in a second PCR of roughly 7 to 12 cycles were a sample-barcoded 5' primer and a J-beta primer mix. One entry per CDR3 protein results from TCRdb running MiXCR on the 5' RACE reads. The table has around 990,000 distinct CDR3 sequences, approximately 25% seen once. These data were also filed under a second study, of T cells of mothers and their children.

Sequences were obtained from blood. These receptors were obtained from a girl aged 2-9 years in good health.

V is TRBV3-1 and J is TRBJ2-5, with no clear D. Trimming pared 10 bases from V and 5 bases from J, leaving 11 bases between. There are 11 residues in the CDR3. CDR1 LGHDT and CDR2 YNNKEL come from the germline V gene (reference sequence). The CDR3 DNA sequence: TGTGCCACGGGCATGGGGGAGACCCAGTACTTC. Its translation: CATGMGETQYF.

The V call is TRBV12-3 or TRBV12-4, the J call TRBJ1-2; TRBD1 agrees at 8 bases. This CDR3 has 13 residues. V was clipped by 6 bases and J by 7 bases; unmatched bases: 7. CDR3 protein: CASRRDRGSGYTF. DNA of the CDR3: TGTGCCAGCAGGCGAGACAGGGGCAGTGGCTACACCTTC.

This clonotype was picked up a small number of times. The chain recombines TRBV10-2 with TRBJ2-1, with D perhaps being TRBD1 or TRBD2 (6 bases each). The J call may be in error: the DNA end matches TRBJ2-5 better. The CDR3 length is 13 residues. Germline loops: CDR1 WSHSY, CDR2 SAAADI. CDR3 in DNA: TGCGCCAGCAGAGCTGAGGGGGGAGGGACCCAGTACTTC. Translating it yields CASRAEGGGTQYF.

This clonotype was observed a handful of times. This may come from a read error, since a much larger clone is one base off. The chain couples TRBV14 to TRBJ2-5; D uncertain. The better agreement between TRBJ2-7 and the DNA end casts doubt on the J call. This CDR3 comprises 11 residues. Germline V CDR1 and CDR2: SGHDN, FVKESK. The CDR3 spells CASSHYYEQYF. CDR3 nucleotides: TGTGCCAGCAGCCACTACTACGAGCAGTACTTC.

The chain carries TRBV20-1 and TRBJ1-1, with D hard to call. CDR3 length: 11 residues. Germline V lookup: CDR1 DFQATT, CDR2 SNEGSKA (reference sequence). The V end was cut by 3 bases, the J end by 5 bases, with 7 bases between. Here the CDR3 reads CSASPETEAFF. CDR3 DNA sequence: TGCAGTGCTAGTCCGGAGACTGAAGCTTTCTTT.

The rearrangement links TRBV7-9 to TRBJ2-5, with D possibly being TRBD1 (5 bases). The J call is uncertain, as TRBJ2-1 better fits the DNA end. The CDR3 covers 13 residues. From germline, CDR1 is SEHNR and CDR2 FQNEAQ (reference sequence). The CDR3 region is CASSSPWGIEQFF. The DNA of the CDR3 is TGTGCCAGCAGCTCTCCCTGGGGCATTGAGCAGTTCTTC.

V gene TRBV10-3 combines with J gene TRBJ1-2; the D gene is possibly TRBD1 (6 bases). Trimming pared 10 bases from V and 8 bases from J, leaving 26 bases between. This CDR3 region has 15 residues. Germline CDR1 ENHRY, CDR2 SYGVKD. CDR3 loop: CAREGQGSRGSGYTF. CDR3 nucleotide sequence: TGTGCCAGAGAAGGGCAGGGGAGCAGGGGTAGCGGCTACACCTTC.

This clonotype was observed at least ten times. The gene calls are TRBV6-6 and TRBJ2-3; D possibly corresponds to TRBD2 (6 bases). The CDR3 has 14 amino acids. Per germline, CDR1 MNHNY and CDR2 SVGAGI (reference sequence). V lost 0 bases and J lost 4, with 8 bases in between. The CDR3 reads CASSYSSGADTQYF. The CDR3 DNA reads TGTGCCAGCAGTTACTCCTCGGGGGCAGATACGCAGTATTTT.

The V call is TRBV9, the J call TRBJ2-5, with D maybe TRBD1 (5 bases). The germline V gene encodes CDR1 SGDLS and CDR2 YYNGEE. Trimming took off 4 bases at V and 3 bases at J, with 22 bases between the two ends. The CDR3 totals 17 residues. This CDR3 is CASSHPLGHPGKETQYF. CDR3 coding DNA: TGTGCCAGCAGCCACCCCCTGGGGCACCCAGGGAAAGAGACCCAGTACTTC. The complete variable domain, with remaining parts taken from reference TRBV9 and TRBJ2-5, reads DSGVTQTPKHLITATGQRVTLRCSPRSGDLSVYWYQQSLDQGLQFLIQYYNGEERAKGNILERFSAQQFPDLHSELNLSSLELGDSALYFCASSHPLGHPGKETQYFGPGTRLLVL.

The chain couples TRBV7-2 to TRBJ1-4, with 8 nucleotides matching TRBD1. The junction had 8 bases not matched to a gene; V was cut back by 1 base and J by 7 bases. Germline CDR1 reads SGHTA; CDR2 reads FQGNSA. CDR3 length: 16 amino acids. CDR3 bases: TGTGCCAGCAGCTTAGGGGGGGACAGGCGGCGTGAAAAACTGTTTTTT. This sequence encodes CASSLGGDRRREKLFF.

This clonotype occurred a few times. The chain employs TRBV7-9 and TRBJ1-3, with D unclear. V was pared by 2 bases and J by 2 bases, with 10 bases between. Germline assignment: CDR1 SEHNR and CDR2 FQNEAQ (reference sequence). This CDR3 is 15 amino acids long. In DNA, the CDR3 is TGTGCCAGCAGCTTATATTCCGGGACTGGAAACACCATATATTTT. Translation gives CASSLYSGTGNTIYF.

The chain recombines TRBV2 with TRBJ2-5; tentatively, D is TRBD2 (6 bases). This CDR3 contains 15 residues. Trimming removed 7 bases from V and 2 bases from J, with 17 bases in between. The germline V gene encodes CDR1 SNHLY and CDR2 FYNNEI. The CDR3 here is CASTFPEAGQETQYF. The CDR3 nucleotides are TGTGCCAGCACCTTCCCTGAGGCGGGGCAAGAGACCCAGTACTTC. The whole variable domain, remainder taken from reference TRBV2 and TRBJ2-5, is EPEVTQTPSHQVTQMGQEVILRCVPISNHLYFYWYRQILGQKVEFLVSFYNNEISEKSEIFDDQFSVERPDGSNFTLKIRSTKLEDSAMYFCASTFPEAGQETQYFGPGTRLLVL.

V and J are TRBV20-1 and TRBJ2-1; possible D gene TRBD1, 6 bases. The DNA end favors TRBJ2-5, so the J call may be wrong. Per germline, CDR1 DFQATT and CDR2 SNEGSKA (reference sequence). This CDR3 comprises 16 residues. Here the CDR3 reads CSARQSTSGVGVAQYF. CDR3 nucleotide sequence: TGCAGTGCTAGACAAAGCACCTCAGGGGTAGGGGTGGCCCAGTACTTC.